Shown below are 31 T cell receptor beta chains from a single sample sequenced in a study of shared clonotypes between healthy human individuals. Sequencing was performed with immunoSEQ multiplex PCR; in TCRdb, only in-frame clones are kept and a portion is missing. The repertoire holds around 1.1 million clones, with about 80% as singletons. Sequenced: memory CD4+ T cells from PBMCs. Subset indicated: CD45RA-negative fraction. The source is a man between 18 and 29 years old in good health. Some clones in this sample may be carry-over from other donors' samples.

As for this clone: This sample also contains other DNA sequences that code for the same CDR3. This chain connects TRBV6-1 to TRBJ2-5; 10 bases fit TRBD2. The trim removed 7 bases at V and 4 bases at J, leaving 3 bases unmatched. Germline V gives CDR1 MNHNS, CDR2 SASEGT. The CDR3 loop spans 13 amino acids. CDR3 nucleotide sequence: TGTGCCAGCAAGCTAGCGGGAGCAGAGACCCAGTACTTC. It is translated as CASKLAGAETQYF.

This clone came up once. The rearrangement links TRBV4-2 to TRBJ1-4, with D possibly TRBD1 on 6 matching bases. V was cut by 0 bases and J by 4 bases, with 12 bases left in between. Per germline, CDR1 LGHNA and CDR2 YNFKEQ. The CDR3 has 16 amino acids. The CDR3 loop reads CASSQDSGAGNEKLFF. CDR3 coding DNA: TGTGCCAGCAGCCAAGATTCGGGGGCGGGTAATGAAAAACTGTTTTTT.

This clone was found once. The genes are TRBV7-2 and TRBJ2-1; maybe TRBD2 (6 bases). The CDR3 totals 14 residues. V lost 4 bases and J lost 9, with 16 bases in between. CDR1 and CDR2 from the germline V gene are SGHTA and FQGNSA. The CDR3 spells CASSSRLVRTEQFF. CDR3 nucleotides: TGTGCCAGCAGCTCCCGACTAGTGAGGACTGAGCAGTTCTTC.

V usage is TRBV5-1 and J usage is TRBJ2-1; D is uncertain. V was trimmed by 7 bases and J by 9 bases, leaving 26 bases between them. The CDR3 runs 16 residues. Germline CDR1 reads SGHRS; CDR2 reads YFSETQ. CDR3 loop: CASGYYARGATIEQFF. DNA for the CDR3: TGCGCCAGCGGATACTATGCTAGAGGAGCGACAATTGAGCAGTTCTTC.

The rearrangement links TRBV6-1 to TRBJ1-5, with D tentatively TRBD1 (5 bases). This CDR3 region has 15 residues. The V and J ends lost 7 bases and 5 bases respectively, with 18 bases between them. Germline V gene sequence: CDR1 MNHNS, CDR2 SASEGT. The CDR3 DNA reads TGTGCCAGCAAAGAGCGTTGGGGGACGGATCAGCCCCAGCATTTT. This encodes CASKERWGTDQPQHF.

The genes are TRBV7-9 and TRBJ1-3, with D unresolved. The V and J ends lost 3 bases and 0 bases respectively, with 6 bases between them. In germline, CDR1 is SEHNR, CDR2 FQNEAQ (reference sequence). The CDR3 runs 14 residues. CDR3 bases: TGTGCCAGCAGCTTTTTTAGCTCTGGAAACACCATATATTTT. Residues: CASSFFSSGNTIYF.

This clone has just a few counts. V is TRBV19 and J is TRBJ1-1; D is unclear. This CDR3 is 13 amino acids long. Germline CDR1 LNHDA, CDR2 SQIVND (reference sequence). The V gene lost 1 base and the J gene lost 6 bases, with 9 bases spanning the gap. CDR3 in DNA: TGTGCCAGTAGTATAGTTACAGCTTCTGAAGCTTTCTTT. Translation gives CASSIVTASEAFF.

This rearrangement joins TRBV28 to TRBJ2-7; possible D gene TRBD2, 5 bases. CDR3 length: 14 residues. Trimming cost V 3 bases and J 3 bases, with 12 bases left between them. CDR1 is MDHEN and CDR2 is SYDVKM in the germline V gene. The CDR3 coding sequence is TGTGCCAGCAGTTTCTCGGGGTTTGACTACGAGCAGTACTTC. Translating it yields CASSFSGFDYEQYF.

The chain joins TRBV7-9 to TRBJ1-1; 7 nucleotides align to TRBD1. Germline V gene sequence: CDR1 SEHNR, CDR2 FQNEAQ (reference sequence). The J segment lost 4 bases and the V segment lost 5 bases, leaving 16 bases of the junction unmatched. The CDR3 contains 17 residues. Here the CDR3 DNA reads TGTGCCAGCAGCCCGTGGGGCAGGGGGACTTATGGCACTGAAGCTTTCTTT. This gives the protein CASSPWGRGTYGTEAFF.

To note about this clone: Given a far larger clone just one base away, this is likely a sequencing read error. The chain has TRBV28 and TRBJ2-3, with a weak D call TRBD2 (6 bases). CDR3 length equals 10 residues. V was pared by 8 bases and J by 7 bases, with 7 bases between. Germline lookup yields CDR1 MDHEN and CDR2 SYDVKM. CDR3 sequence reads: CASGGNTQYF. As DNA, the CDR3 is TGTGCCAGCGGGGGGAATACGCAGTATTTT.

The rearrangement uses TRBV9 and TRBJ2-1, with D uncertain. Germline V gene sequence: CDR1 SGDLS, CDR2 YYNGEE. Deletions cut 1 base from V and 9 bases from J, with 11 bases between. The CDR3 is made up of 13 amino acids. CDR3 nucleotides: TGTGCCAGCAGCGTATCGGCGGCAGGTGAGCAGTTCTTC. It yields the protein CASSVSAAGEQFF.

This chain connects TRBV27 to TRBJ1-4, with a possible D match to TRBD1 (5 bases). Germline V gene sequence: CDR1 MNHEY, CDR2 SMNVEV (reference sequence). Trimming removed 5 bases from V and 0 bases from J, with 10 bases in between. The CDR3 contains 15 residues. CDR3: CASSGTGTTNEKLFF. CDR3 nucleotides: TGTGCCAGCAGTGGGACGGGAACAACTAATGAAAAACTGTTTTTT.

The gene calls are TRBV6-5 and TRBJ2-1; the D is unclear. This CDR3 has 15 amino acids. Per the germline V gene, CDR1 is MNHEY and CDR2 is SVGAGI. V shed 2 bases and J shed 4 bases, with 12 bases lying between them. The CDR3 is CASSYAPTGYNEQFF. CDR3 sequence (DNA): TGTGCCAGCAGTTACGCCCCGACTGGATACAATGAGCAGTTCTTC.

This clone has a count of ten or more. CDR3 in amino acids: CASSLRGQETKNIQYF. Here the CDR3 DNA reads TGTGCCAGCAGCTTGCGCGGGCAAGAGACCAAAAACATTCAGTACTTC. The chain has TRBV7-6 and TRBJ2-4; D might be TRBD2 (5 bases). V lost 3 bases, J lost 2 bases, and 14 bases lay in between. This CDR3 comprises 16 residues. CDR1 SGHVS and CDR2 FNYEAQ come from the germline V gene.

V is TRBV28 and J is TRBJ2-1; D possibly corresponds to TRBD1 (6 bases). With 11 bases removed from V and 1 base from J, the gap between germline ends came to 15 bases. Germline V gene sequence: CDR1 MDHEN, CDR2 SYDVKM. This CDR3 is 14 amino acids long. CDR3 nucleotide sequence: TGTGCCGGGGGCCGGGCCCCATCCTACAATGAGCAGTTCTTC. Amino acids: CAGGRAPSYNEQFF.

This clone was recorded a few times. DNA of the CDR3: TGTGCCAGCAGCCTCCTCGGAGGGGGGACAGGGGTCGCTGAGACCCAGTACTTC. Its translation is CASSLLGGGTGVAETQYF. The genes are TRBV11-2 and TRBJ2-5, with TRBD1 matching 10 bases. CDR1 and CDR2 (germline): SGHAT, FQNNGV. CDR3 length equals 18 residues. V lost 5 bases, J lost 5 bases, and 17 bases stayed unmatched.

The chain is built from TRBV6-1 and TRBJ1-5, with a tentative D call TRBD1 (5 bases). Germline-derived CDR1 and CDR2 are MNHNS and SASEGT. V was shortened by 2 bases and J by 3 bases, with 17 bases between the two germline ends. The CDR3 is made up of 17 amino acids. This CDR3 is CASSEMAGNLANQPQHF. The CDR3 DNA reads as TGTGCCAGCAGTGAAATGGCAGGGAATTTAGCCAATCAGCCCCAGCATTTT.

The chain is built from TRBV5-1 and TRBJ2-1; 8 bases map to TRBD2. Unmatched junction bases numbered 6, after V lost 7 bases and J lost 3 bases. The CDR3 contains 14 residues. Per the germline V gene, CDR1 is SGHRS and CDR2 is YFSETQ. In DNA, the CDR3 is TGCGCCAGCGGATGGGCGGGAGGCTACAATGAGCAGTTCTTC. This translates into CASGWAGGYNEQFF.

This clone was found once. This may stem from a read error, because a much larger clone lies one nucleotide away. The J gene is TRBJ1-1, the V gene TRBV28; D is unclear. V was cut by 5 bases and J by 4 bases, with 5 bases left in between. Germline CDR1 MDHEN, CDR2 SYDVKM. CDR3 length: 11 residues. CDR3: CASSAVTEAFF. CDR3 bases: TGTGCCAGCAGTGCGGTCACTGAAGCTTTCTTT. Full variable domain (missing parts from reference TRBV28 and TRBJ1-1): DVKVTQSSRYLVKRTGEKVFLECVQDMDHENMFWYRQDPGLGLRLIYFSYDVKMKEKGDIPEGYSVSREKKERFSLILESASTNQTSMYLCASSAVTEAFFGQGTRLTVV.

The V call is TRBV28, the J call TRBJ1-1; TRBD1 matches at 7 bases. Germline V gives CDR1 MDHEN, CDR2 SYDVKM. There are 15 residues in the CDR3. V lost 6 bases to trimming and J lost 1 base; unmatched junction nucleotides: 8. CDR3 in DNA: TGTGCCAGCAGCGCCTCCGGGACAGCGAACACTGAAGCTTTCTTT. This translates into CASSASGTANTEAFF.

This chain connects TRBV28 to TRBJ2-5; D unresolved. CDR3 length: 13 residues. Germline CDR1 MDHEN, CDR2 SYDVKM. V was shortened by 6 bases and J by 5 bases, with 13 bases between the two germline ends. The CDR3 DNA follows: TGTGCCAGCAGGTCGCAAAAAATCGAGACCCAGTACTTC. Residues: CASRSQKIETQYF. The whole variable domain, filled in from reference TRBV28 and TRBJ2-5, reads DVKVTQSSRYLVKRTGEKVFLECVQDMDHENMFWYRQDPGLGLRLIYFSYDVKMKEKGDIPEGYSVSREKKERFSLILESASTNQTSMYLCASRSQKIETQYFGPGTRLLVL.

The chain is built from TRBV27 and TRBJ2-7, with TRBD1 matching 10 bases. Unmatched junction bases numbered 5, after V lost 5 bases and J lost 4 bases. Germline V gives CDR1 MNHEY, CDR2 SMNVEV (reference sequence). This CDR3 is 14 amino acids long. The CDR3 sequence is CASSQPGQGYEQYF. The CDR3 coding sequence is TGTGCCAGCAGTCAACCGGGACAGGGGTACGAGCAGTACTTC.

V is TRBV30 and J is TRBJ1-2; perhaps TRBD1 as D (6 bases). This CDR3 has 14 residues. V was clipped by 8 bases and J by 6 bases, with 22 bases between them. CDR1 is GTSNPN and CDR2 is SVGIG in the germline V gene (reference sequence). The CDR3: CALGRGRNAHGYTF. The CDR3 DNA reads as TGTGCCCTGGGGAGGGGGAGAAACGCCCATGGCTACACCTTC.

This clone has a handful of counts. This chain uses TRBV5-1 with TRBJ2-4, with 12 positions matching TRBD2. The V gene's germline CDR1 is SGHRS and CDR2 YFSETQ. The J segment lost 8 bases and the V segment lost 4 bases, leaving 16 bases of the junction unmatched. CDR3 length: 18 residues. The CDR3 loop is CASSPSWGRTSGGYIQYF. The DNA for the CDR3 is TGCGCCAGCAGCCCTAGTTGGGGCAGAACTAGCGGGGGGTACATTCAGTACTTC. Using reference TRBV5-1 and TRBJ2-4 for the parts outside the CDR3, the full variable domain is KAGVTQTPRYLIKTRGQQVTLSCSPISGHRSVSWYQQTPGQGLQFLFEYFSETQRNKGNFPGRFSGRQFSNSRSEMNVSTLELGDSALYLCASSPSWGRTSGGYIQYFGAGTRLSVL.

J is TRBJ1-5 and V is TRBV28, with a weak D call TRBD1 (5 bases). The CDR3 is made up of 15 amino acids. Germline V gene data show CDR1 as MDHEN and CDR2 as SYDVKM. The V gene lost 8 bases and the J gene lost 1 base, with 15 bases spanning the gap. Here the CDR3 reads CASALRGLSNQPQHF. As DNA, the CDR3 is TGTGCCAGCGCTCTTCGGGGGTTGAGCAATCAGCCCCAGCATTTT.

Points on this clone: This may arise from a read error, as a much more abundant clone is one base away. V usage is TRBV10-3 and J usage is TRBJ1-1; the D gene is possibly TRBD1 (5 bases). The germline CDR1 and CDR2 sequences are ENHRY and SYGVKD. This CDR3 region has 14 residues. The ends were cut back, 3 bases at V and 4 bases at J, with 12 bases in the middle. CDR3 nucleotide sequence: TGTGCCATCAGTGATTTCACGGGGGGCACTGAAGCTTTCTTT. The encoded protein is CAISDFTGGTEAFF.

The chain couples TRBV2 to TRBJ2-6, with D possibly matching TRBD2 (6 bases). CDR1 SNHLY and CDR2 FYNNEI come from the germline V gene. CDR3 length: 14 amino acids. Trimming took 3 bases from V and 4 from J, leaving 7 bases between them. CDR3 DNA sequence: TGTGCCAGCAGTGACGGGAGCGGGGCCAACGTCCTGACTTTC. It is translated as CASSDGSGANVLTF.

The J gene is TRBJ2-5, the V gene TRBV18, with D perhaps given as TRBD1 or TRBD2 (5 bases each). This CDR3 contains 16 residues. V lost 2 bases to trimming and J lost 1 base, with 14 bases between them. Germline V gene data show CDR1 as KGHSH and CDR2 as LQKENI. The CDR3 nucleotides read TGTGCCAGCTCACCATTGGGGGACCCCCTCCAAGAGACCCAGTACTTC. Protein sequence: CASSPLGDPLQETQYF.

The chain recombines TRBV28 with TRBJ2-5; 9 bases are a match to TRBD1. This CDR3 contains 17 residues. Per the germline V gene, CDR1 is MDHEN and CDR2 is SYDVKM. V trimming: 7 bases; J trimming: 2 bases; junction bases outside the gene matches: 14. The CDR3 region is CASTPSPGQGAQETQYF. The CDR3 nucleotides read TGTGCCAGCACCCCCTCCCCGGGACAGGGAGCTCAAGAGACCCAGTACTTC.

This clone has only one observation. The chain carries TRBV28 and TRBJ2-7; D is unresolved. Trimming removed 6 bases from V and 2 bases from J, with 26 bases in between. This CDR3 spans 18 amino acids. CDR1 and CDR2 (germline): MDHEN, SYDVKM. The CDR3 bases are TGTGCCAGCAGCCCTCCATTATCGGCCTCGCCATCCCCCTACGAGCAGTACTTC. Amino acids: CASSPPLSASPSPYEQYF.

This sequence joins TRBV6-6 and TRBJ1-1; D not certain. V lost 7 bases and J lost 3, with 12 bases in between. The CDR3 length is 13 residues. Germline lookup yields CDR1 MNHNY and CDR2 SVGAGI (reference sequence). CDR3 in amino acids: CASKAGLDTEAFF. CDR3 in DNA: TGTGCCAGCAAAGCTGGTCTCGACACTGAAGCTTTCTTT.